Included here is one T cell receptor beta chain sequence, with context. The data were taken from a study of blood T cell repertoires in COVID-19. Across the whole study: The United States, Italy and Spain provided the acute and convalescent COVID-19 samples. Sources were T cells, B-cell-depleted T cells, or PBMCs; the material itself was cDNA or gDNA.

The protocol was immunoSEQ multiplex PCR, while the TCRdb copy is restricted to in-frame clones and leaves out a portion. The data show approximately 250,000 clones, approximately 86% seen once. V trimming: 3 bases; J trimming: 6 bases; junction bases outside the gene matches: 10. Germline lookup yields CDR1 DFQATT and CDR2 SNEGSKA (reference sequence). The CDR3 sequence is 16 residues long. This chain joins TRBV20-1 and TRBJ2-1, with TRBD2 identical over 11 bases. The sample was peripheral blood. The sequence was obtained from a man younger than 35 with active or convalescent COVID-19. The CDR3 loop is CSASTLAGGSVNEQFF. The CDR3 region has the DNA TGCAGTGCTAGTACCCTAGCGGGAGGATCTGTCAATGAGCAGTTCTTC.